These T cell receptor beta chains were read from a single sample in a study of regulatory T cells in long-lasting Graves disease. TCRdb ran MiXCR on the multiplex PCR reads and lists one entry per CDR3 protein. Of some 280,000 distinct CDR3 sequences in the sample, around 20% were seen once. Source: peripheral blood mononuclear cells (PBMCs), taken when the disease was refractory, from a patient treated with antithyroid drugs. The receptors come from a female donor with Graves disease. CDR3s include the opening cysteine and the closing phenylalanine or tryptophan. A D gene is named only where the DNA matches it firmly. Some rows have no size entry. The others give once, few or many, or a class for an expanded clone.

clone_size d_call j_call v_call cdr3_aa cdr3_nt
many . TRBJ2-5 TRBV7-8 CASSLRRDRQETQYF TGTGCCAGCAGCTTACGACGGGATCGTCAAGAGACCCAGTACTTC
few . TRBJ2-2 TRBV24-1 CATSTGQANTGELFF TGTGCCACCAGTACGGGACAAGCGAACACCGGGGAGCTGTTTTTT
. . TRBJ2-7 TRBV11-2 CASSLAQLYEQYF TGTGCCAGCAGCTTAGCACAGCTGTACGAGCAGTACTTC
few . TRBJ2-7 TRBV12-3/TRBV12-4 CASFPGVGEQYF TGTGCCAGCTTCCCAGGGGTCGGCGAGCAGTACTTC
. . TRBJ2-2 TRBV12-3/TRBV12-4 CASSPGQGRTGELFF TGTGCCAGCAGCCCCGGGCAGGGAAGGACCGGGGAGCTGTTTTTT
. TRBD1 TRBJ1-4 TRBV20-1 CSARETGRNEKLFF TGCAGTGCTAGAGAGACAGGGAGAAATGAAAAACTGTTTTTT
. TRBD2 TRBJ2-7 TRBV7-9 CASSLGLAGEGTYEQYF TGTGCCAGCAGCTTGGGACTAGCGGGAGAGGGAACCTACGAGCAGTACTTC
many TRBD1 TRBJ1-2 TRBV7-9 CASSKGTEPNYGYTF TGTGCCAGCAGCAAGGGGACAGAGCCTAACTATGGCTACACCTTC
. . TRBJ1-1 TRBV5-5 CASSLDSSEAFF TGTGCCAGCAGCCTGGACAGTAGTGAAGCTTTCTTT
few . TRBJ2-7 TRBV20-1 CSAIYSYEQYF TGCAGTGCTATATACTCCTACGAGCAGTACTTC
. . TRBJ2-1 TRBV7-9 CASRGQSSERFF TGTGCCAGCAGGGGCCAATCTAGCGAGAGGTTCTTC
few . TRBJ2-2 TRBV5-1 CASSLIGETGELFF TGCGCCAGCAGCTTGATCGGGGAGACCGGGGAGCTGTTTTTT
. TRBD1 TRBJ2-7 TRBV18 CASSPPKSGTASYEQYF TGTGCCAGCTCACCTCCGAAATCCGGGACAGCCTCCTACGAGCAGTACTTC
few . TRBJ1-1 TRBV20-1 CSARDGGSTGNTEAFF TGCAGTGCTAGAGATGGGGGCTCGACAGGGAACACTGAAGCTTTCTTT
many . TRBJ1-5 TRBV10-1 CASSEGLLQPQHF TGCGCCAGCAGTGAAGGACTCCTACAGCCCCAGCATTTT
. . TRBJ1-3 TRBV6-2/TRBV6-3 CASSYSAGNTIYF TGTGCCAGCAGTTACTCCGCCGGAAACACCATATATTTT
many TRBD1 TRBJ1-1 TRBV7-8 CASSRRDSIPEAFF TGTGCCAGCAGCCGCCGGGACAGTATCCCTGAAGCTTTCTTT
. . TRBJ2-7 TRBV6-2/TRBV6-3 CASSPRRLAVQIYEQYF TGTGCCAGCAGCCCCCGTCGTCTGGCGGTGCAGATCTACGAGCAGTACTTC
. . TRBJ1-2 TRBV20-1 CSAWGAQGYTF TGCAGTGCTTGGGGGGCGCAAGGCTACACCTTC
. TRBD2 TRBJ2-3 TRBV7-9 CASSLELAGGIDTQYF TGTGCCAGCAGCTTAGAACTAGCGGGAGGAATAGATACGCAGTATTTT
. TRBD1 TRBJ1-1 TRBV10-3 CAIRRLTGEATEAFF TGTGCCATCAGGAGATTGACAGGGGAAGCCACTGAAGCTTTCTTT
. . TRBJ1-1 TRBV7-2 CASSSKDLDQMNAEAFF TGTGCCAGCAGCTCGAAGGACTTAGACCAGATGAACGCTGAAGCTTTCTTT
. TRBD1 TRBJ2-7 TRBV20-1 CSAKPTGTGYEQYF TGCAGTGCTAAACCCACCGGGACAGGCTACGAGCAGTACTTC
many . TRBJ1-5 TRBV20-1 CSAHYSNQPQHF TGCAGTGCTCATTATAGCAATCAGCCCCAGCATTTT
many . TRBJ2-7 TRBV11-2 CASSLDRGAYDEQYF TGTGCCAGCAGCTTAGATCGGGGGGCTTACGACGAGCAGTACTTC
many TRBD2 TRBJ2-5 TRBV7-3 CASSLTSGSETQYF TGTGCCAGCAGTTTGACTAGCGGGAGTGAGACCCAGTACTTC
. . TRBJ2-4 TRBV5-1 CASSFKGDAKNIQYF TGCGCCAGCAGCTTTAAGGGGGACGCCAAAAACATTCAGTACTTC
many TRBD2 TRBJ2-2 TRBV12-3/TRBV12-4 CASSLMGRGLAGSNTGELFF TGTGCCAGCAGTTTAATGGGCCGTGGGCTAGCGGGGTCAAACACCGGGGAGCTGTTTTTT
. . TRBJ1-4 TRBV12-3/TRBV12-4 CASSLGTVRLFF TGTGCCAGCAGTTTAGGGACAGTAAGACTGTTTTTT
many . TRBJ1-4 TRBV28 CASSGELTNEKLFF TGTGCCAGCAGCGGGGAGCTAACTAATGAAAAACTGTTTTTT
many . TRBJ1-2 TRBV27 CASSLQGSYGYTF TGTGCCAGCAGTTTGCAGGGAAGCTATGGCTACACCTTC
. . TRBJ2-5 TRBV9 CASSPLLVGETQYF TGTGCCAGCAGCCCCCTACTAGTGGGAGAGACCCAGTACTTC
few TRBD2 TRBJ2-3 TRBV10-3 CATRGGTSTDTQYF TGTGCCACCCGGGGGGGCACTAGCACAGATACGCAGTATTTT
. TRBD2 TRBJ2-5 TRBV4-2 CASSQEHVAGGTEETQYF TGTGCCAGCAGCCAAGAGCACGTAGCGGGAGGAACCGAAGAGACCCAGTACTTC
. . TRBJ1-1 TRBV7-2 CASSLVGVRAMNTEAFF TGTGCCAGCAGCTTAGTGGGGGTGAGGGCTATGAACACTGAAGCTTTCTTT
. . TRBJ2-7 TRBV27 CASRTSRAHEQYF TGTGCCAGCCGTACCTCCAGGGCCCACGAGCAGTACTTC
once . TRBJ1-3 TRBV6-2/TRBV6-3 CASSERDIYSLSGNTIYF TGTGCCAGCAGTGAACGGGACATCTACTCCCTCTCTGGAAACACCATATATTTT
few . TRBJ1-1 TRBV27 CASTPRSISTLNTEAFF TGTGCCAGCACCCCCCGAAGTATCTCAACGCTGAACACTGAAGCTTTCTTT
. . TRBJ2-7 TRBV7-9 CASSLGFGDEQYF TGTGCCAGCAGCTTAGGATTTGGAGACGAGCAGTACTTC
many TRBD2 TRBJ2-5 TRBV7-2 CASSLVSGGWGETQYF TGTGCCAGCAGCTTAGTATCGGGAGGTTGGGGAGAGACCCAGTACTTC
. TRBD1 TRBJ2-7 TRBV18 CASSPPTGGHEQYF TGTGCCAGCTCACCACCGACAGGGGGACACGAGCAGTACTTC
many TRBD1 TRBJ1-6 TRBV20-1 CSVKSGQQYSPLHF TGCAGTGTCAAATCGGGACAGCAATATTCACCCCTCCACTTT
many . TRBJ1-2 TRBV28 CASSLPSGLAFNYGYTF TGTGCCAGCAGTCTGCCCTCAGGGCTGGCCTTTAACTATGGCTACACCTTC